This TCR beta chain was sequenced during a study of blood T cell repertoires in COVID-19. Trimming pared 2 bases from V and 3 bases from J, leaving 14 bases between. This CDR3 is built from 15 residues. Looked up from germline, CDR1 is SEHNR and CDR2 is FQNEAQ (reference sequence). Assay: immunoSEQ multiplex PCR; the TCRdb copy retains only in-frame clones and omits some. The data contain more than 150,000 clones, about 85% of them singletons. The TCR originated in a woman aged 80 or over with acute or convalescent COVID-19. The chain combines TRBV7-9 with TRBJ2-7; perhaps TRBD1 as D (5 bases). Material for sequencing was peripheral blood. In nucleotides, the CDR3 is TGTGCCAGCAGCTTATATCTGGACAAATTCTACGAGCAGTACTTC. Its translation: CASSLYLDKFYEQYF. Full variable domain (rest looked up from reference TRBV7-9 and TRBJ2-7): DTGVSQNPRHKITKRGQNVTFRCDPISEHNRLYWYRQTLGQGPEFLTYFQNEAQLEKSRLLSDRFSAERPKGSFSTLEIQRTEQGDSAMYLCASSLYLDKFYEQYFGPGTRLTVT.